Presented here are 21 T cell receptor beta chains from one specimen sequenced in a study of cytomegalovirus exposure and HLA in healthy donors. The PCR ran on 60 Vbeta and 13 Jbeta primers. The data were produced by immunoSEQ multiplex PCR, yet TCRdb's version contains in-frame clones alone and is incomplete. The table shows roughly 110,000 clones, with around 80% occurring only once. Sequencing was done on a sample of PBMCs. The origin of the receptors is a man aged 25-45 years in good health and CMV-seropositive.

The rearrangement links TRBV6-5 to TRBJ2-7; 8 bases align to TRBD1. The CDR3 sequence is 15 residues long. Germline V gives CDR1 MNHEY, CDR2 SVGAGI. With 0 bases clipped from V and 4 bases from J, the junction kept 5 bases outside the gene matches. CDR3 loop: CASSYSRQGAYEQYF. DNA for the CDR3: TGTGCCAGCAGTTACTCCCGGCAGGGGGCGTACGAGCAGTACTTC.

This sequence joins TRBV5-5 and TRBJ2-3; TRBD1 might be the D (5 bases). The V and J ends lost 4 bases and 2 bases respectively, with 11 bases between them. This CDR3 is built from 14 residues. Germline loops: CDR1 SGHKS, CDR2 YYEKEE (reference sequence). CDR3 DNA: TGTGCCAGCAGCCTGACAGAGTTCACAGATACGCAGTATTTT. Encoded protein: CASSLTEFTDTQYF.

The V call is TRBV5-1, the J call TRBJ2-5, with TRBD2 matching over 8 bases. Germline V gene lookup returns CDR1 SGHRS and CDR2 YFSETQ. J was trimmed by 4 bases and V by 0 bases; bases with no gene match: 8. The CDR3 sequence is 16 residues long. CDR3 nucleotide sequence: TGCGCCAGCAGCTTGGCCAGCGGGGGCGGGGGAGAGACCCAGTACTTC. It yields the protein CASSLASGGGGETQYF.

This CDR3 is CASRAGAIETQYF. Here the CDR3 DNA reads TGTGCCAGCAGGGCGGGCGCGATAGAGACCCAGTACTTC. The rearrangement links TRBV6-1 to TRBJ2-5, with D perhaps matching TRBD2 (5 bases). Germline V lookup: CDR1 MNHNS, CDR2 SASEGT. The CDR3 contains 13 residues. Trimming stripped 6 bases from V and 4 bases from J, with 12 bases between.

V gene TRBV6-5 combines with J gene TRBJ1-2; no reliable D call. Germline V gene sequence: CDR1 MNHEY, CDR2 SVGAGI. Trimming took off 0 bases at V and 4 bases at J, with 9 bases between the two ends. CDR3 length equals 14 residues. CDR3: CASSYSSGFYGYTF. Written as DNA, the CDR3 is TGTGCCAGCAGTTACTCGTCGGGATTCTATGGCTACACCTTC.

This clone appeared a few times. The CDR3 is CASSLEGQVFNEKLFF. CDR3 bases: TGTGCCAGCAGCTTGGAGGGACAGGTGTTTAATGAAAAACTGTTTTTT. This chain uses TRBV5-8 with TRBJ1-4; 8 bases match TRBD1. CDR3 size: 16 residues. V was pared by 0 bases and J by 4 bases, with 5 bases of the junction left unmatched. The germline CDR1 and CDR2 sequences are SGHTS and YDEGEE.

The chain has TRBV6-5 and TRBJ2-7; 9 bases match TRBD2. The junction had 9 bases not matched to a gene; V was cut back by 2 bases and J by 4 bases. Germline lookup yields CDR1 MNHEY and CDR2 SVGAGI. CDR3 length equals 16 residues. CDR3 DNA sequence: TGTGCCAGCAGTTACCCGAATAGCGGGGGTGCTTACGAGCAGTACTTC. Translated: CASSYPNSGGAYEQYF.

V gene TRBV11-3 combines with J gene TRBJ1-2, with 7 bases that match TRBD1. This CDR3 contains 15 residues. Losses at the gene ends were 4 bases for V and 2 bases for J; bases not matched to a gene: 7. CDR1 is SGHNT and CDR2 is YENEEA in the germline V gene. In nucleotides, the CDR3 is TGTGCCAGCAGCTCTAGACAGGGAGCCAACTATGGCTACACCTTC. This sequence encodes CASSSRQGANYGYTF.

This clone was observed a single time. The chain links TRBV11-2 to TRBJ2-5, with TRBD2 identical over 7 bases. With 1 base clipped from V and 7 bases from J, the junction kept 3 bases outside the gene matches. The germline V gene encodes CDR1 SGHAT and CDR2 FQNNGV. This CDR3 contains 13 residues. The CDR3 loop is CASSLGGGATQYF. CDR3 coding DNA: TGTGCCAGCAGCTTAGGGGGGGGAGCGACCCAGTACTTC. Full variable domain (rest looked up from reference TRBV11-2 and TRBJ2-5): EAGVAQSPRYKIIEKRQSVAFWCNPISGHATLYWYQQILGQGPKLLIQFQNNGVVDDSQLPKDRFSAERLKGVDSTLKIQPAKLEDSAVYLCASSLGGGATQYFGPGTRLLVL.

J is TRBJ1-6 and V is TRBV6-5; D gene ambiguous. Trimming stripped 8 bases from V and 3 bases from J, with 14 bases between. Looked up from germline, CDR1 is MNHEY and CDR2 is SVGAGI. The CDR3 has 15 amino acids. As DNA, the CDR3 is TGTGCCAGCGGCGAGGTCCCCTTCTATAATTCACCCCTCCACTTT. Protein: CASGEVPFYNSPLHF.

The gene calls are TRBV29-1 and TRBJ1-2; D gene unclear. This CDR3 has 12 residues. V shed 2 bases and J shed 5 bases, with 9 bases lying between them. Germline V gives CDR1 SQVTM, CDR2 ANQGSEA. Written as DNA, the CDR3 is TGCAGCGTTGAATCCTCCGTTTATGGCTACACCTTC. It codes for CSVESSVYGYTF.

This clone was found once. The chain uses TRBV11-3 and TRBJ2-7; perhaps TRBD2 as D (5 bases). Trimming stripped 5 bases from V and 5 bases from J, with 13 bases between. Germline V lookup: CDR1 SGHNT, CDR2 YENEEA. The CDR3 has 13 amino acids. DNA for the CDR3: TGTGCCAGCAGCCCCCGAGGGAGCGACGAGCAGTACTTC. Translated: CASSPRGSDEQYF.

The chain couples TRBV19 to TRBJ2-6; D is perhaps TRBD1 (6 bases). The germline CDR1 and CDR2 sequences are LNHDA and SQIVND (reference sequence). The CDR3 is 11 residues long. V dropped 5 bases and J dropped 17 bases, with 13 bases sitting between them. This CDR3 is CASSLDRRVTF. CDR3 DNA sequence: TGTGCCAGTAGTCTCGACAGGAGAGTGACTTTC.

The chain has TRBV18 and TRBJ1-6, with 8 bases aligning to TRBD1. Germline CDR1 and CDR2: KGHSH and LQKENI. The CDR3 has 14 amino acids. J lost 8 bases, V lost 3 bases, and 3 bases had no gene match. The CDR3 DNA is TGTGCCAGCTCACCCGACAGGGGTGATTCACCCCTCCACTTT. Translating it yields CASSPDRGDSPLHF.

This clone was seen only a few times. The chain uses TRBV7-9 and TRBJ2-1, with TRBD2 matching 9 bases. The CDR3 sequence is 15 residues long. The germline CDR1 and CDR2 sequences are SEHNR and FQNEAQ (reference sequence). V was pared by 0 bases and J by 6 bases, with 3 bases of the junction left unmatched. CDR3 sequence: CASSLAAGGPNEQFF. CDR3 bases: TGTGCCAGCAGCTTAGCGGCGGGGGGGCCCAATGAGCAGTTCTTC.

The rearrangement joins TRBV2 to TRBJ2-5; 14 nucleotides match TRBD2. V trimming: 9 bases; J trimming: 0 bases; junction bases outside the gene matches: 12. The CDR3 length is 18 residues. The germline CDR1 and CDR2 sequences are SNHLY and FYNNEI. The CDR3 sequence is CASEGTSGGPTYQETQYF. The CDR3 coding sequence is TGTGCCAGTGAGGGGACTAGCGGGGGTCCGACATACCAAGAGACCCAGTACTTC. Looking up the rest from reference TRBV2 and TRBJ2-5 gives the full variable domain: EPEVTQTPSHQVTQMGQEVILRCVPISNHLYFYWYRQILGQKVEFLVSFYNNEISEKSEIFDDQFSVERPDGSNFTLKIRSTKLEDSAMYFCASEGTSGGPTYQETQYFGPGTRLLVL.

This chain joins TRBV5-1 and TRBJ1-2, with D unresolved. CDR3 length: 15 amino acids. V lost 0 bases, J lost 2 bases, and 11 bases lay in between. CDR1 and CDR2 (germline): SGHRS, YFSETQ. The CDR3 region is CASSLGRVNNYGYTF. CDR3 bases: TGCGCCAGCAGCTTGGGGAGGGTGAACAACTATGGCTACACCTTC.

As DNA, the CDR3 is TGCAGCGTTGAGGGGAGGGGGGCTGAAGCTTTCTTT. Protein product: CSVEGRGAEAFF. This chain uses TRBV29-1 with TRBJ1-1, with D possibly being TRBD1 (6 bases). Between the trimmed V and J ends, which lost 3 bases and 6 bases, there was a span of 11 bases. This CDR3 has 12 amino acids. CDR1 and CDR2 from the germline V gene are SQVTM and ANQGSEA.

The V call is TRBV7-9, the J call TRBJ2-1, with TRBD2 matching over 14 bases. Germline V lookup: CDR1 SEHNR, CDR2 FQNEAQ (reference sequence). Losses at the gene ends were 0 bases for V and 9 bases for J; bases not matched to a gene: 4. This CDR3 has 16 residues. This CDR3 reads CASSLARTSGGIEQFF. CDR3 DNA sequence: TGTGCCAGCAGCTTAGCCCGGACTAGCGGGGGGATTGAGCAGTTCTTC.

The V call is TRBV5-4, the J call TRBJ2-7; TRBD2 matches 12 bases. The length of the CDR3 is 14 residues. Germline CDR1 SGHNT, CDR2 YYREEE (reference sequence). Trimming at V came to 5 bases and at J to 6 bases, leaving 6 bases not matched to a gene. The CDR3 DNA sequence: TGTGCCAGCAGATCTAGCGGGGGGGCCCTCGAGCAGTACTTC. Translating it yields CASRSSGGALEQYF.

The gene calls are TRBV7-8 and TRBJ2-1; 8 nucleotides agree with TRBD2. The CDR3 runs to 15 residues. Germline V gene lookup returns CDR1 SGHVS and CDR2 FQNEAQ. Trimming cost V 5 bases and J 6 bases; bases outside gene matches: 9. CDR3 loop: CASSLERGISNEQFF. The CDR3 coding sequence is TGTGCCAGCAGCCTAGAGCGGGGGATCTCCAATGAGCAGTTCTTC.